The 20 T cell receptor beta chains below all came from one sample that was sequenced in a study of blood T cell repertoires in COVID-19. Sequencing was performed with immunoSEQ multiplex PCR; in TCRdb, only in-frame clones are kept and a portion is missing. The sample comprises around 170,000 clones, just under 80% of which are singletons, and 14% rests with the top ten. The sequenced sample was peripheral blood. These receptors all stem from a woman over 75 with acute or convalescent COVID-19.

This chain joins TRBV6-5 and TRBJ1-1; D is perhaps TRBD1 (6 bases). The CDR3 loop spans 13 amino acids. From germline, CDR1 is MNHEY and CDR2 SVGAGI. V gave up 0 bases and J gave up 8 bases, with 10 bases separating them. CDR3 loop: CASSYSRTVEAFF. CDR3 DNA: TGTGCCAGCAGTTACTCGCGGACAGTCGAAGCTTTCTTT.

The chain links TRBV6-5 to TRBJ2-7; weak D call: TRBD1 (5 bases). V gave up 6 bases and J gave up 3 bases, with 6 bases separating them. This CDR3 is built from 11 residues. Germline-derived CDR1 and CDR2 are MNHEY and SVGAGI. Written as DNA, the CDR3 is TGTGCCAGCAGCAGGGTCTACGAGCAGTACTTC. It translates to CASSRVYEQYF.

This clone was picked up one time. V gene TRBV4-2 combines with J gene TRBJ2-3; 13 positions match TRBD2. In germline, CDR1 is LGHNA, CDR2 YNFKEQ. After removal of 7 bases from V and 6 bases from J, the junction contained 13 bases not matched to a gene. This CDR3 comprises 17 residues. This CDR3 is CASTHAGLAGAGDTQYF. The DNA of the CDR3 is TGTGCCAGCACCCACGCTGGACTAGCGGGGGCAGGGGATACGCAGTATTTT.

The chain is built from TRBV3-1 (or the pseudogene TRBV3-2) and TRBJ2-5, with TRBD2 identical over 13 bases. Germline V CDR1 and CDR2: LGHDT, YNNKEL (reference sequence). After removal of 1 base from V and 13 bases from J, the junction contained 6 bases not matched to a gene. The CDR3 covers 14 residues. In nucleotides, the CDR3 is TGTGCCAGCAGCCAAGCTACTAGCGGGGGGGCTGGGTACTTC. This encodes CASSQATSGGAGYF.

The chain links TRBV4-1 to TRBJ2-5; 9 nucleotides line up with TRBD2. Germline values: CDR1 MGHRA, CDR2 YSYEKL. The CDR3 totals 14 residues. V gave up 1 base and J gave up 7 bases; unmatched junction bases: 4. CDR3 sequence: CASSQGLADATQYF. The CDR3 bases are TGCGCCAGCAGCCAAGGACTAGCGGACGCGACCCAGTACTTC.

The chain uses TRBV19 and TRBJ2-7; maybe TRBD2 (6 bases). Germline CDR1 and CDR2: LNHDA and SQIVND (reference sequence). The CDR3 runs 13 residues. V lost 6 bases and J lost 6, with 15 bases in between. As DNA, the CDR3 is TGTGCCAGTAGACCTGGAGGGTCTCGCGAGCAGTACTTC. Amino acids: CASRPGGSREQYF.

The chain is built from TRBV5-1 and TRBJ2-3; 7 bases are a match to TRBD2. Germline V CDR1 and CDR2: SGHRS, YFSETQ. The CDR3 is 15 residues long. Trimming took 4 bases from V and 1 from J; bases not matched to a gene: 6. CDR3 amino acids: CASSDGTIGTDTQYF. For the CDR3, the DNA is TGCGCCAGCAGCGACGGGACTATCGGCACAGATACGCAGTATTTT.

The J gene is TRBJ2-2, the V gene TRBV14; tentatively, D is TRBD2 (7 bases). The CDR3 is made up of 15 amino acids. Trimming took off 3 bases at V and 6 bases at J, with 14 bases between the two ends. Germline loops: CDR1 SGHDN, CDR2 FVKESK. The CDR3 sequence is CASSHRGASSGELFF. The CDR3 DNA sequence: TGTGCCAGCAGCCATCGGGGGGCATCCTCCGGGGAGCTGTTTTTT.

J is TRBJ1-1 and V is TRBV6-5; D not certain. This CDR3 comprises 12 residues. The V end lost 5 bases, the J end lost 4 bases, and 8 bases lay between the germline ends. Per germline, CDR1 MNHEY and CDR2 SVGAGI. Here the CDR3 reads CASSPQATEAFF. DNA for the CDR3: TGTGCCAGCAGTCCCCAAGCCACTGAAGCTTTCTTT.

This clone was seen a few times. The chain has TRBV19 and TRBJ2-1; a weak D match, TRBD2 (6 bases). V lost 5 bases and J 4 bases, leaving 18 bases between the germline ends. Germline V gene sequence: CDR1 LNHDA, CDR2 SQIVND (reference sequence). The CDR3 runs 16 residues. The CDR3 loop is CASSPPASGFYNEQFF. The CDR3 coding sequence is TGTGCCAGTAGTCCCCCAGCGAGCGGGTTTTACAATGAGCAGTTCTTC.

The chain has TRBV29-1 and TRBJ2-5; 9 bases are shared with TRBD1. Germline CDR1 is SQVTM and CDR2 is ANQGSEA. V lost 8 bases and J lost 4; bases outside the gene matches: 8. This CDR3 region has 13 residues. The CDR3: CSFGTGNGETQYF. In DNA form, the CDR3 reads TGCAGCTTTGGGACAGGGAACGGAGAGACCCAGTACTTC.

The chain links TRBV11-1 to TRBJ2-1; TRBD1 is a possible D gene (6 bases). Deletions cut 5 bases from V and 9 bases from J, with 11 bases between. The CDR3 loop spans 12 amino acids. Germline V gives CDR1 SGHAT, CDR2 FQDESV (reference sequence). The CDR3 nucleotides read TGTGCCAGCAGCGCCAGGGGTAGTGAGCAGTTCTTC. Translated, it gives CASSARGSEQFF.

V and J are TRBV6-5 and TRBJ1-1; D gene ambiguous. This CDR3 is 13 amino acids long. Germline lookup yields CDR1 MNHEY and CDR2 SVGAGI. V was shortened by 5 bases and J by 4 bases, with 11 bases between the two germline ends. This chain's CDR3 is CASSTSRATEAFF. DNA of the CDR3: TGTGCCAGCAGTACCTCGAGGGCCACTGAAGCTTTCTTT.

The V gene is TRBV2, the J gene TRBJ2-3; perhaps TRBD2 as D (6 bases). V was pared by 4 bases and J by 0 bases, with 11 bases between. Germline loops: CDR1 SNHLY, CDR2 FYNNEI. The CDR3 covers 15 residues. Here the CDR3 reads CASSVEGGSTDTQYF. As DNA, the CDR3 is TGTGCCAGCAGTGTCGAGGGAGGAAGCACAGATACGCAGTATTTT.

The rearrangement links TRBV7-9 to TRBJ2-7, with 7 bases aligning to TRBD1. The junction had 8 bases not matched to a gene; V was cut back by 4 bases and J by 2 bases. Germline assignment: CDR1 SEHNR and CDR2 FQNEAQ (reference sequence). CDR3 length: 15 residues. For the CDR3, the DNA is TGTGCCAGCAGCTCTTCGGACAGGCGCACCTACGAGCAGTACTTC. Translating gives CASSSSDRRTYEQYF. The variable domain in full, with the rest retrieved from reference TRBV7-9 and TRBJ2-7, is DTGVSQNPRHKITKRGQNVTFRCDPISEHNRLYWYRQTLGQGPEFLTYFQNEAQLEKSRLLSDRFSAERPKGSFSTLEIQRTEQGDSAMYLCASSSSDRRTYEQYFGPGTRLTVT.

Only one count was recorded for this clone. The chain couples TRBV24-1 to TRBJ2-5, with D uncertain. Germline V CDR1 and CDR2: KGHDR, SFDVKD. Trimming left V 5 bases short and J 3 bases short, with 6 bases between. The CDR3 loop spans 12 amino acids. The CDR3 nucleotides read TGTGCCACCAGTGGCAGTGAAGAGACCCAGTACTTC. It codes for CATSGSEETQYF.

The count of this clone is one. The CDR3 region is CASGAIDEQFF. CDR3 bases: TGTGCCAGCGGTGCAATAGATGAGCAGTTCTTC. This sequence joins TRBV5-8 and TRBJ2-1; D is undetermined. Germline assignment: CDR1 SGHTS and CDR2 YDEGEE. This CDR3 is 11 amino acids long. Trimming took off 7 bases at V and 8 bases at J, with 10 bases between the two ends.

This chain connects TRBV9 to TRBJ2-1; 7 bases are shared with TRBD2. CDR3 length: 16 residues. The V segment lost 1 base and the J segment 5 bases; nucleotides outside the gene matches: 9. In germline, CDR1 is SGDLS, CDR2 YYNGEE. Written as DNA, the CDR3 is TGTGCCAGCAGCGTAACTCCGGGGGAGGGTAACAATGAGCAGTTCTTC. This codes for CASSVTPGEGNNEQFF.

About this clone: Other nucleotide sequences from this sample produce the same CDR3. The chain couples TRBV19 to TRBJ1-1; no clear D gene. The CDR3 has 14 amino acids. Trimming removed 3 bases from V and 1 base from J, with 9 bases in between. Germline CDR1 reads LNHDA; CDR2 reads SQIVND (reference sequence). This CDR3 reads CASSIGRANTEAFF. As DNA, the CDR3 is TGTGCCAGTAGTATCGGGAGGGCGAACACTGAAGCTTTCTTT.

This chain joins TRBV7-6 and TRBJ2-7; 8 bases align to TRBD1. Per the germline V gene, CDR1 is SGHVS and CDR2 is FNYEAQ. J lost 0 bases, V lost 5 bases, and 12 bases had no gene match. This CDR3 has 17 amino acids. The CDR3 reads CASSRQGPPRSSYEQYF. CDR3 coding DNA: TGTGCCAGCAGCCGACAGGGGCCACCACGAAGCTCCTACGAGCAGTACTTC. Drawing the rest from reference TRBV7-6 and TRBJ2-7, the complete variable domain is GAGVSQSPRYKVTKRGQDVALRCDPISGHVSLYWYRQALGQGPEFLTYFNYEAQQDKSGLPNDRFSAERPEGSISTLTIQRTEQRDSAMYRCASSRQGPPRSSYEQYFGPGTRLTVT.